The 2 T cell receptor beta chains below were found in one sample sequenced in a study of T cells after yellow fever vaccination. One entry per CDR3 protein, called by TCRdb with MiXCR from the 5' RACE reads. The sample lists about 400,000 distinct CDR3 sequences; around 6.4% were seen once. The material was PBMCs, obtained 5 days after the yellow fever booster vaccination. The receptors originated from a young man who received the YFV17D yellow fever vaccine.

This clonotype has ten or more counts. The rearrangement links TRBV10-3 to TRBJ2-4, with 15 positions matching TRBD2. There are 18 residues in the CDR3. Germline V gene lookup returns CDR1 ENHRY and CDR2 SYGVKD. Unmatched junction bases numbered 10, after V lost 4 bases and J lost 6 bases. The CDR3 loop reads CAISAGLAGGRSSNIQYF. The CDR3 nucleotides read TGTGCCATCAGTGCCGGACTAGCGGGAGGGCGAAGTTCAAACATTCAGTACTTC.

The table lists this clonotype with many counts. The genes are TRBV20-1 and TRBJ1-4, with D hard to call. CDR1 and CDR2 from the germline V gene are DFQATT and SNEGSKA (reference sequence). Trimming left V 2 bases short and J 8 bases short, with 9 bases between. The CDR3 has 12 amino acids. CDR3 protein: CSARRPGEKLFF. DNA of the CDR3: TGCAGTGCTAGACGGCCTGGAGAAAAACTGTTTTTT.